This TCR beta chain originates from a study of blood T cell repertoires in COVID-19 (dated by TCRdb to the early 2020s). Turning to the overall study: Samples from collaborators originated in the United States, Italy and Spain and spanned both the acute and convalescent phases of COVID-19. The repertoires were released in a freely available public database intended as a resource for research on the immune response to SARS-CoV-2. Where available, HLA class I and class II types were obtained from metadata supplied by the sample provider rather than from assay-based typing. The prospective study material was composed of cDNA or gDNA derived from T cells, B-cell-depleted T cells, or PBMCs. Sample metadata almost always included a de-identified subject ID, COVID-19 status, age in years and sex. Deeply sampled blood TCRbeta repertoires from subjects exposed to, actively infected with, or recovered from COVID-19 were included in the dataset. The samples were drawn from two sources: the first 160 participants of the ongoing ImmuneRACE study, and over 950 subjects contributed by 6 global collaborators. Summary of the overall study and its limitations: The quantity of clinical and demographic metadata differed by source and by participant and was supplied without curation.

Samples from volunteer blood donors who had recovered from COVID-19 were contributed by a second Seattle source. Each collaborating institution followed its own protocols to collect whole blood in K2EDTA tubes. For TCRbeta analysis, collaborator samples were shipped as frozen whole blood, as isolated PBMCs, or as DNA extracted from either sample type. Clipping removes 5 bases from V and 2 bases from J, with 9 as the unmatched junction base count. The CDR3 runs 16 amino acids, cysteine and phenylalanine included. Only the CDR3 region is kept as DNA, spanning 48 bases read in frame from base 1. Based on the germline V gene (reference sequence), the CDR1 and CDR2 sequences are SEHNR and FQNEAQ. TCRbeta CDR3 regions were amplified from genomic DNA using the immunoSEQ Assay, a bias-controlled multiplex PCR. On the study's bioinformatics: The number of nucleated cells in each sample was estimated by amplification of reference gene primers within the assay. To quantify the absolute abundance of each unique TCRbeta CDR3 rearrangement, sequence reads were collapsed and filtered. For each sample, productive Simpson clonality was calculated as the square root of Simpson's diversity index over productive rearrangements. In its TCRdb copy, this immuneACCESS table keeps in-frame sequences only and misses some clones. Where compared with another copy, unresolved V genes explain less than half of these, and the others have no known cause. Clonal size and the V and J genes are those of that table, whereas D and trimming came from the DNA. The sample table shows 250,000 to 300,000 clones, and more than 75% are seen once. The ten largest clones add up to more than 0.95% of the sample.

Notes on this clone: Its antigen remains unidentified. Base qualities are missing; no much larger clone stands one base away.

The sequence came from a woman between 35 and 50 years old who had recovered from COVID-19. Sequencing was carried out using peripheral blood. This receptor chain uses TRBV7-9 and TRBJ2-3; 8 of the junction bases match TRBD1. The nucleotide sequence reads TGTGCCAGCAGCCAAGGGACAGGCGGTTCCACAGATACGCAGTATTTT. Its protein is CASSQGTGGSTDTQYF.